These 24 T cell receptor beta chains were all obtained from the same sample, sequenced in a study of shared clonotypes between healthy human individuals (dated by TCRdb to 2020 to 2021). Libraries were built with the immunoSEQ multiplex PCR assay. Held by TCRdb, this immuneACCESS table contains in-frame sequences only and omits some clones. Under half of the omission traces to an unresolved V gene where checked; the cause of the rest is unknown. The sample table shows 75,000 to 100,000 clones, and less than 60% are seen once. The ten largest clones capture approximately 15% of the sample. Sequencing input: PBMCs. All receptors derive from a woman aged 40 to 50 in good health. Some clones in this sample may be carry-over from other donors' samples.

This chain links TRBV27 with TRBJ2-1; 7 bases align to TRBD2. Germline V gene sequence: CDR1 MNHEY, CDR2 SMNVEV (reference sequence). The CDR3 spans 15 residues. Trimming at V came to 3 bases and at J to 6 bases, leaving 8 bases not matched to a gene. This CDR3 is CASSFRAGVGNEQFF. The CDR3 DNA follows: TGTGCCAGCAGTTTCCGGGCGGGGGTGGGCAATGAGCAGTTCTTC.

The CDR3 protein is CASSRDLSDSEAFF. DNA for the CDR3: TGTGCCAGCAGCCGGGACCTTTCGGACAGCGAAGCTTTCTTT. V usage is TRBV4-2 and J usage is TRBJ1-1; D may be TRBD1 (6 bases). Deletions cut 4 bases from V and 8 bases from J, with 17 bases between. CDR3 size: 14 residues. Germline V lookup: CDR1 LGHNA, CDR2 YNFKEQ.

A note on this clone: A much larger clone lies one base from this, so it may be a read error. The sample has other DNA sequences that encode this CDR3 too. This chain connects TRBV2 to TRBJ1-4; no reliable D call. The germline gives CDR1 SNHLY, CDR2 FYNNEI. This CDR3 is 14 amino acids long. CDR3 in DNA: TGTGCCAGCAATTCCAGGAGGCTTGGCGAAAAGCTGTTTTTT. Encoded protein: CASNSRRLGEKLFF.

This clone has ten or more counts. The J gene is TRBJ2-6, the V gene TRBV28, with TRBD2 identical over 9 bases. Trimming cost V 2 bases and J 0 bases; bases outside gene matches: 5. Germline assignment: CDR1 MDHEN and CDR2 SYDVKM. The CDR3 spans 18 residues. The CDR3 nucleotides are TGTGCCAGCAGTTTACTCGCGGGAGGGTCCTCTGGGGCCAACGTCCTGACTTTC. Encoded protein: CASSLLAGGSSGANVLTF.

This sequence joins TRBV29-1 and TRBJ2-7; unclear D gene. V lost 1 base and J 4 bases, leaving 8 bases between the germline ends. The CDR3 contains 12 residues. In germline, CDR1 is SQVTM, CDR2 ANQGSEA. In DNA form, the CDR3 reads TGCAGCGTTGAAGGGGGTGTTTACGAGCAGTACTTC. Translation gives CSVEGGVYEQYF.

The rearrangement joins TRBV7-9 to TRBJ2-5; D call uncertain. The CDR3 totals 17 residues. V was clipped by 1 base and J by 7 bases, with 22 bases between them. CDR1 is SEHNR and CDR2 is FQNEAQ in the germline V gene (reference sequence). The CDR3 DNA is TGTGCCAGCAGCTTAGGCTGGGAACTACCCAGGTTGCGGACCCAGTACTTC. Translating it yields CASSLGWELPRLRTQYF. Variable domain in full (rest from reference TRBV7-9 and TRBJ2-5): DTGVSQNPRHKITKRGQNVTFRCDPISEHNRLYWYRQTLGQGPEFLTYFQNEAQLEKSRLLSDRFSAERPKGSFSTLEIQRTEQGDSAMYLCASSLGWELPRLRTQYFGPGTRLLVL.

The gene calls are TRBV27 and TRBJ2-1; D is tentatively TRBD1 or TRBD2 (5 bases each). The germline gives CDR1 MNHEY, CDR2 SMNVEV (reference sequence). The CDR3 extends over 17 amino acids. V was trimmed by 3 bases and J by 3 bases, leaving 18 bases between them. The CDR3 is CASSFRGSSYNYNEQFF. The CDR3 DNA reads TGTGCCAGCAGTTTCCGGGGCTCGAGCTACAACTACAATGAGCAGTTCTTC.

The chain employs TRBV15 and TRBJ1-2, with D unclear. CDR3 length equals 15 residues. Germline CDR1 is LNHNV and CDR2 is YYDKDF (reference sequence). Trimming removed 4 bases from V and 6 bases from J, with 18 bases in between. The CDR3 spells CATSNFIASPHGYTF. The CDR3 nucleotides read TGTGCCACCAGCAACTTTATAGCTTCCCCCCATGGCTACACCTTC.

The CDR3 region is CATSRDYNEQFF. CDR3 nucleotide sequence: TGTGCCACCAGCAGAGATTACAATGAGCAGTTCTTC. The chain has TRBV15 and TRBJ2-1, with D uncertain. The CDR3 is 12 residues long. Germline V lookup: CDR1 LNHNV, CDR2 YYDKDF (reference sequence). With 0 bases removed from V and 4 bases from J, the gap between germline ends came to 1 base.

This chain joins TRBV7-9 and TRBJ2-7; 7 nucleotides line up with TRBD2. The trim removed 2 bases at V and 5 bases at J, leaving 12 bases unmatched. The CDR3 length is 16 residues. Germline lookup yields CDR1 SEHNR and CDR2 FQNEAQ (reference sequence). The CDR3 here is CASSLYRGVSYHEQYF. In nucleotides, the CDR3 is TGTGCCAGCAGCTTATACCGGGGGGTCAGTTACCACGAGCAGTACTTC.

There are many counts of this clone. The chain uses TRBV6-5 and TRBJ1-3; TRBD1 aligns across 7 bases. Germline V gene data show CDR1 as MNHEY and CDR2 as SVGAGI. The CDR3 sequence is 14 residues long. J was trimmed by 3 bases and V by 6 bases; bases with no gene match: 5. In nucleotides, the CDR3 is TGTGCCAGCAGCCCCGGGACAGTTGGAAACACCATATATTTT. Residues: CASSPGTVGNTIYF.

Comment on this clone: Germline and junction disagree at one end, which may indicate a read error. This chain links TRBV4-1 with TRBJ1-2; D possibly corresponds to TRBD1 (6 bases). In germline, CDR1 is MGHRA, CDR2 YSYEKL. The CDR3 sequence is 14 residues long. This CDR3 reads CASRTPGQGYRYTF. CDR3 nucleotide sequence: TGCGCCAGCAGGACTCCGGGACAAGGCTATCGCTACACCTTC.

This clone was picked up a small number of times. This sequence joins TRBV5-1 and TRBJ2-7, with D tentatively TRBD2 (6 bases). V dropped 5 bases and J dropped 0 bases, with 12 bases sitting between them. This CDR3 region has 14 residues. Germline CDR1 is SGHRS and CDR2 is YFSETQ. The DNA of the CDR3 is TGCGCCAGCAGAGGTGATAGCGGCTCCTACGAGCAGTACTTC. It encodes CASRGDSGSYEQYF.

This clone came up many times. This sequence joins TRBV4-3 and TRBJ2-1; D is unresolved. CDR3 length: 14 amino acids. Trimming stripped 0 bases from V and 6 bases from J, with 9 bases between. CDR1 is LGHNA, CDR2 YSLEER, per germline. CDR3 sequence reads: CASSQDLTVNEQFF. The CDR3 nucleotides read TGCGCCAGCAGCCAAGATTTAACAGTCAATGAGCAGTTCTTC.

This clone was recorded a few times. The genes are TRBV18 and TRBJ1-5, with 9 bases identical to TRBD1. V lost 4 bases to trimming and J lost 4 bases; unmatched junction nucleotides: 8. Germline-derived CDR1 and CDR2 are KGHSH and LQKENI. This CDR3 is built from 16 residues. The chain's CDR3 is CASSLVRTGENQPQHF. As DNA, the CDR3 is TGTGCCAGCTCACTTGTAAGGACAGGGGAAAATCAGCCCCAGCATTTT.

V is TRBV25-1 and J is TRBJ2-1, with D possibly matching TRBD1 (6 bases). The V end was cut by 1 base, the J end by 8 bases, with 18 bases between. The CDR3 is 16 residues long. Germline lookup yields CDR1 MGHDK and CDR2 SYGVNS. CDR3 in amino acids: CASSESDRFLGYEQFF. In nucleotides, the CDR3 is TGTGCCAGCAGTGAATCCGACAGGTTTTTGGGCTATGAGCAGTTCTTC.

This clone occurred a few times. The gene calls are TRBV10-3 and TRBJ1-5, with a possible D match to TRBD1 (6 bases). The CDR3 contains 13 residues. V gave up 4 bases and J gave up 5 bases, with 9 bases separating them. From germline, CDR1 is ENHRY and CDR2 SYGVKD. The CDR3 is CAISAEGDQPQHF. In DNA form, the CDR3 reads TGTGCCATCAGTGCGGAGGGGGATCAGCCCCAGCATTTT.

This clone has ten or more counts. This rearrangement joins TRBV6-4 to TRBJ2-3; 10 nucleotides agree with TRBD2. Trimming cost V 4 bases and J 1 base; bases outside gene matches: 5. Germline V gene lookup returns CDR1 MRHNA and CDR2 SNTAGT. This CDR3 comprises 16 residues. The CDR3 here is CASSATGTSGTDTQYF. The CDR3, as DNA: TGTGCCAGCAGTGCAACCGGGACTAGCGGCACAGATACGCAGTATTTT.

The genes are TRBV6-6 and TRBJ1-3, with a tentative D call TRBD1 (6 bases). Trimming left V 6 bases short and J 5 bases short, with 14 bases between. Germline V lookup: CDR1 MNHNY, CDR2 SVGAGI (reference sequence). The CDR3 covers 14 residues. The CDR3 spells CASSPVRGRNTIYF. The CDR3 DNA reads TGTGCCAGCAGCCCCGTCAGGGGTCGAAACACCATATATTTT.

As for this clone: One base separates it from a far larger clone, so it is likely a read error. The chain uses TRBV28 and TRBJ2-7, with D perhaps given as TRBD1 or TRBD2 (5 bases each). Germline V lookup: CDR1 MDHEN, CDR2 SYDVKM. V gave up 11 bases and J gave up 3 bases, with 20 bases separating them. The CDR3 is 14 amino acids. CDR3 sequence: CACTLGPPIYEQYF. In DNA form, the CDR3 reads TGTGCCTGCACCCTGGGACCCCCGATCTACGAGCAGTACTTC.

The genes are TRBV19 and TRBJ2-6; possibly TRBD2 for D (5 bases). From germline, CDR1 is LNHDA and CDR2 SQIVND (reference sequence). The V end lost 1 base, the J end lost 1 base, and 8 bases lay between the germline ends. The length of the CDR3 is 16 residues. The CDR3, as DNA: TGTGCCAGTAGTATAGCGGGAATATCTGGGGCCAACGTCCTGACTTTC. This encodes CASSIAGISGANVLTF.

The chain recombines TRBV19 with TRBJ2-5, with 10 bases matching TRBD1. J was trimmed by 0 bases and V by 4 bases; bases with no gene match: 5. In germline, CDR1 is LNHDA, CDR2 SQIVND (reference sequence). This CDR3 is 16 amino acids long. Here the CDR3 reads CASSTRTGGYQETQYF. The CDR3 nucleotides read TGTGCCAGTAGTACGCGGACAGGGGGGTACCAAGAGACCCAGTACTTC.

This clone has just a few counts. This specimen includes other DNA sequences encoding the same CDR3. The chain recombines TRBV6-1 with TRBJ2-1, with D uncertain. This CDR3 region has 13 residues. V lost 4 bases, J lost 6 bases, and 10 bases lay in between. From germline, CDR1 is MNHNS and CDR2 SASEGT. The CDR3 reads CASSVSGLNEQFF. In nucleotides, the CDR3 is TGTGCCAGCAGTGTTTCAGGTCTCAATGAGCAGTTCTTC.

Ten or more counts support this clone. The rearrangement joins TRBV19 to TRBJ2-5; D ambiguous. This CDR3 region has 13 residues. The ends were cut back, 5 bases at V and 0 bases at J, with 7 bases in the middle. The V gene's germline CDR1 is LNHDA and CDR2 SQIVND (reference sequence). This CDR3 is CASSRSNQETQYF. CDR3 DNA: TGTGCCAGTAGTCGCTCGAACCAAGAGACCCAGTACTTC.